The rows below give T cell receptor beta chains drawn from one sample of a study of T cell responses to AZD1222 COVID-19 vaccine. Here immunoSEQ multiplex PCR was the method, and the copy in TCRdb shows in-frame clones only, minus some. The sample shows around 200,000 clones, roughly 91% of them seen only once. Sequencing used peripheral blood, obtained 28 days after the second AZD1222 dose. These TCRs come from an adult who received the AZD1222 COVID-19 vaccine. The CDR3 runs from the conserved cysteine through the conserved F or W. Each record gives: D gene, V gene, CDR3 protein. A D gene is named only where the DNA matches it firmly.

D: TRBD1; V: TRBV28; CDR3: CASTQPGQGTQETQYF
D: -; V: TRBV4-1; CDR3: CASSHLGVEAFF
D: TRBD1; V: TRBV3-1/TRBV3-2; CDR3: CASSQDLGQTYEQYF
D: -; V: TRBV30; CDR3: CAGGTMTEAFF
D: -; V: TRBV12-3/TRBV12-4; CDR3: CASSFAANQPQHF
D: -; V: TRBV2; CDR3: CASRVVVYEQYF
D: TRBD1; V: TRBV2; CDR3: CASSGTGSNQPQHF
D: TRBD2; V: TRBV27; CDR3: CASSYSGTSGSGEQYF
D: -; V: TRBV7-3; CDR3: CASSLPQGSAETQYF
D: -; V: TRBV21-1; CDR3: CASSTRTLWGGYTF
D: -; V: TRBV28; CDR3: CASSFGQGQRTEAFF
D: TRBD1; V: TRBV10-3; CDR3: CAISDLTGAEAEAFF
D: TRBD1; V: TRBV7-2; CDR3: CASSLVATGANYEQYF
D: -; V: TRBV6-6; CDR3: CASSSPSVRGRETQYF
D: -; V: TRBV4-2; CDR3: CASSQDDGNRGYEQYF
D: -; V: TRBV28; CDR3: CAGGNAAYEQYF
D: -; V: TRBV28; CDR3: CASSFGQSNYGYTF
D: -; V: TRBV6-5; CDR3: CASRKDGSNEKLFF
D: -; V: TRBV28; CDR3: CASSLNYRVSYEQYF
D: TRBD1; V: TRBV2; CDR3: CASSRTGQVADEQFF
D: TRBD1; V: TRBV19; CDR3: CASDPRTGGEKLFF
D: -; V: TRBV28; CDR3: CASSLPSTDTQYF
D: TRBD1; V: TRBV29-1; CDR3: CSVEDLGTGGTGELFF
D: TRBD2; V: TRBV6-5; CDR3: CASSLPGLARVVQYF
D: TRBD1; V: TRBV27; CDR3: CASSETGGSGNTIYF
D: -; V: TRBV29-1; CDR3: CSVARAANYGYTF
D: -; V: TRBV5-6; CDR3: CASSGRGHEQYF
D: -; V: TRBV7-3; CDR3: CASSLGGTASYEQYF
D: -; V: TRBV11-2; CDR3: CASSFELGQGNTIYF
D: -; V: TRBV5-1; CDR3: CASSLRVGSSEQYF
D: -; V: TRBV24-1; CDR3: CATSDAGWEQYF
D: TRBD2; V: TRBV11-3; CDR3: CASSEGLAGSQETQYF
D: TRBD1; V: TRBV10-1; CDR3: CASSEEGANRQPQHF
D: TRBD1; V: TRBV28; CDR3: CAIEPPGTGNTEAFF
D: TRBD2; V: TRBV9; CDR3: CASSEAGLAKNIQYF
D: -; V: TRBV7-2; CDR3: CASRPGVGFSYEQYF
D: -; V: TRBV4-1; CDR3: CASSQDRGTHYEQYF
D: TRBD2; V: TRBV19; CDR3: CASSMSLAPSSYEQYF
D: TRBD2; V: TRBV5-1; CDR3: CASSLSSGSFSEQFF
D: -; V: TRBV5-8; CDR3: CASSLEAGSYEQYF
D: -; V: TRBV2; CDR3: CASSAHGGASYNEQFF
D: TRBD1; V: TRBV6-5; CDR3: CASTLTGAGNTIYF
D: -; V: TRBV27; CDR3: CASSLNRGNQPQHF
D: -; V: TRBV6-1; CDR3: CASSEDDRFNTEAFF
D: -; V: TRBV2; CDR3: CASSERGTGANVLTF